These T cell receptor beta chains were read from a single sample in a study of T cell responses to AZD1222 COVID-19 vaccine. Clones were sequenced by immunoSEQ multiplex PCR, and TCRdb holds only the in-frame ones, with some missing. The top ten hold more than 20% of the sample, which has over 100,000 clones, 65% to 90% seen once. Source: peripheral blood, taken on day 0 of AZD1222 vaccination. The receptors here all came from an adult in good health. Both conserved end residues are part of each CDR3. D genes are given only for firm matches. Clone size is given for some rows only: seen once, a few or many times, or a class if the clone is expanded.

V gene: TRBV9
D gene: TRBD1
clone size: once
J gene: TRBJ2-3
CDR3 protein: CASTKTGGAADTQYF
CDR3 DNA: TGTGCCAGCACCAAAACAGGGGGCGCCGCAGATACGCAGTATTTT

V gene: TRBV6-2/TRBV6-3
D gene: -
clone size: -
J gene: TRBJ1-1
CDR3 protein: CASSYKERANTEAFF
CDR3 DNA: TGTGCCAGCAGTTACAAGGAGAGGGCCAACACTGAAGCTTTCTTT

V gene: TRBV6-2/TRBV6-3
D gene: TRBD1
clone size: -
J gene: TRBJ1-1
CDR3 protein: CASSRTDRGLLRPEAFF
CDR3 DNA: TGTGCCAGCAGTCGTACGGACAGGGGGCTTTTGAGGCCTGAAGCTTTCTTT

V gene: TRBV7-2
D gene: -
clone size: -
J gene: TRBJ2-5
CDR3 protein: CASSMLLQETQYF
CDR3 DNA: TGTGCCAGCAGCATGCTACTTCAGGAGACCCAGTACTTC

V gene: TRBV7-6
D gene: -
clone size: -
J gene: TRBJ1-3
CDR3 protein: CASSSPFRETGNTIYF
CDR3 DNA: TGTGCCAGCAGCTCTCCTTTCCGAGAGACTGGAAACACCATATATTTT

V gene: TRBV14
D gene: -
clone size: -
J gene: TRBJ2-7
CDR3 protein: CASSHLQGLTYEQYF
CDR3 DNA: TGTGCCAGCAGCCATTTACAGGGTCTAACCTACGAGCAGTACTTC

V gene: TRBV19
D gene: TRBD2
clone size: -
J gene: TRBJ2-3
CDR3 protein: CASSRLAGAFGTDTQYF
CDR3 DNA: TGTGCCAGTAGCCGACTAGCGGGGGCCTTCGGCACAGATACGCAGTATTTT

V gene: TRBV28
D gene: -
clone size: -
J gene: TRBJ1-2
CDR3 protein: CASSLTPILIARAGYTF
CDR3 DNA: TGTGCCAGCAGTTTAACCCCCATATTGATCGCTCGGGCTGGCTACACCTTC

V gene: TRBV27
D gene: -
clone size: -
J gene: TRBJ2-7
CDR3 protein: CASGFREQYF
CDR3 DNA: TGTGCCAGCGGATTCCGGGAGCAGTACTTC

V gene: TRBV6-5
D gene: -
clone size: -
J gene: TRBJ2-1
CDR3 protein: CASTINPQGFGEQFF
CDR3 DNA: TGTGCCAGCACCATTAATCCACAGGGATTCGGTGAGCAGTTCTTC

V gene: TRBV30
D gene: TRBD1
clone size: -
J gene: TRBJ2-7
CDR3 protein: CAWSATGTGNSYEQYF
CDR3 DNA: TGTGCCTGGAGTGCTACCGGGACAGGGAACTCCTACGAGCAGTACTTC

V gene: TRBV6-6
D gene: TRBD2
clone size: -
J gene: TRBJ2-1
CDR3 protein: CASSRYSGGASYNEQFF
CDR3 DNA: TGTGCCAGCAGTAGATATAGCGGGGGGGCATCCTACAATGAGCAGTTCTTC

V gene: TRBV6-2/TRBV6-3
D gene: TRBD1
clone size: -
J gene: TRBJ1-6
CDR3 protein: CASSYSYFGQASLHF
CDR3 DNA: TGTGCCAGCAGTTACTCATACTTTGGACAGGCCTCCCTCCACTTT

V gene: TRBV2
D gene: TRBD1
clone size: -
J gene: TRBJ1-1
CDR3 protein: CASSEQGDPEAFF
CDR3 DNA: TGTGCCAGCAGTGAACAGGGGGACCCTGAAGCTTTCTTT

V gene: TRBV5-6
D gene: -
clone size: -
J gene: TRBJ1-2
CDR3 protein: CASSLAGRYTF
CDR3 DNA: TGTGCCAGCAGCTTGGCCGGAAGGTACACCTTC

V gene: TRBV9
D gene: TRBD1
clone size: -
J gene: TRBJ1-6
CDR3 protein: CASSVEGTGGVGSPLHF
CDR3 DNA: TGTGCCAGCAGCGTAGAAGGAACAGGGGGCGTGGGATCACCCCTCCACTTT

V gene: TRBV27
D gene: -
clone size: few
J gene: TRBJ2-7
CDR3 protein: CASSLNGLEQYF
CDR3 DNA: TGTGCCAGCAGTTTAAACGGTCTCGAGCAGTACTTC

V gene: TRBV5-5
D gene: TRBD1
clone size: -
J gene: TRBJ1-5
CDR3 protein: CASSLDRGAYQPQHF
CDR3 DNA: TGTGCCAGCAGCTTGGACAGGGGGGCTTATCAGCCCCAGCATTTT

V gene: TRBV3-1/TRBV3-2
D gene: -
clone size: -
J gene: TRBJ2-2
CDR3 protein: CASSQGDLGAGELFF
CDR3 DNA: TGTGCCAGCAGCCAAGGGGATTTGGGGGCCGGGGAGCTGTTTTTT

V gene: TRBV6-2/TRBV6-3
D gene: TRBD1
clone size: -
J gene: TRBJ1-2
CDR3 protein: CASSWTGGGYTF
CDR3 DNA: TGTGCCAGCAGCTGGACAGGGGGTGGCTACACCTTC

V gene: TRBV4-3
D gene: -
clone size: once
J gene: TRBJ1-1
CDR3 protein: CASSQVAGWGTEAFF
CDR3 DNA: TGCGCCAGCAGCCAAGTCGCGGGTTGGGGCACTGAAGCTTTCTTT

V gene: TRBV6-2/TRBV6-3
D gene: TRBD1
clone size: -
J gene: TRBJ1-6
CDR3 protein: CASSFETGLGSPLHF
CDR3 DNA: TGTGCCAGCAGTTTCGAGACAGGGTTAGGGTCACCCCTCCACTTT

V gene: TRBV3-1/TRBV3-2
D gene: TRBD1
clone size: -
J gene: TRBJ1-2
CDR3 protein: CASSPWQGDYGYTF
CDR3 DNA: TGTGCCAGCAGCCCTTGGCAGGGGGACTATGGCTACACCTTC

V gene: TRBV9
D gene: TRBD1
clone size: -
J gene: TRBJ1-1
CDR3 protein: CASSVLSGGTEAFF
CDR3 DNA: TGTGCCAGCAGTGTATTATCAGGGGGGACTGAAGCTTTCTTT

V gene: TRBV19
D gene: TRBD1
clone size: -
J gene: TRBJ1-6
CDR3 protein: CASKLRQGGSPLHF
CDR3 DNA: TGTGCCAGTAAGCTTCGACAGGGCGGTTCACCCCTCCACTTT

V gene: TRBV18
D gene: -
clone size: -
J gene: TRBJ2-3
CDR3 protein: CASSPLNGTDTQYF
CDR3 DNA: TGTGCCAGCTCACCACTTAACGGCACAGATACGCAGTATTTT

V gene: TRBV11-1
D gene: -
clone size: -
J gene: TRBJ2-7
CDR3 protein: CASSPARVGEQYF
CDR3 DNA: TGTGCCAGCAGCCCGGCGCGGGTTGGCGAGCAGTACTTC

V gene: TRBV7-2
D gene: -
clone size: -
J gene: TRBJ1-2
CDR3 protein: CASSLGVGQYGYTF
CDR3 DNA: TGTGCCAGCAGCTTAGGGGTCGGTCAGTATGGCTACACCTTC